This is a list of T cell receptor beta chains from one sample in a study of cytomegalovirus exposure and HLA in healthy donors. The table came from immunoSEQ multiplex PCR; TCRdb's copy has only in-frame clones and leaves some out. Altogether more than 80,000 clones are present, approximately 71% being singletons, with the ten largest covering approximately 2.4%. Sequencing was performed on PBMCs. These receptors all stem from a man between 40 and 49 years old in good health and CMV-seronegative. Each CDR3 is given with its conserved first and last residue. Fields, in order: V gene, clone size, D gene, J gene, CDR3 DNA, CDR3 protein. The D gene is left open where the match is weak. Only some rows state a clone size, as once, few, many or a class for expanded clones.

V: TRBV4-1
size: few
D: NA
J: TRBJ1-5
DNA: TGCGCCAGCAGCCAAGATACGGGGGGTTTCCAGCATTTT
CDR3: CASSQDTGGFQHF

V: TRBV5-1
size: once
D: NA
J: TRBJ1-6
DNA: TGCGCCAGCAGCCCCGGCAACAGGGTCGGGTATTCACCCCTCCACTTT
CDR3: CASSPGNRVGYSPLHF

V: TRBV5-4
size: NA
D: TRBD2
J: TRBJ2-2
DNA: TGTGCCAGCAGCTCACCTAGCGGGGGGCGAGGGACCGGGGAGCTGTTTTTT
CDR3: CASSSPSGGRGTGELFF

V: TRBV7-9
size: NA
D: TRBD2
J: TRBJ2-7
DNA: TGTTCCAGCAGCTTAGCGGGTTTGGGCGGGGTTCCCTACGAGCAGTACTTC
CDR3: CSSSLAGLGGVPYEQYF

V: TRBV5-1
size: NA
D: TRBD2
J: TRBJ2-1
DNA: TGCGCCAGCAGCATCGGGGGGGCCAGCAATGAGCAGTTCTTC
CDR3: CASSIGGASNEQFF

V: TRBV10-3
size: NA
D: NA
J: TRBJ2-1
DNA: TGTGCCATCAGTGTAGACAGTGAGCAGTTCTTC
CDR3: CAISVDSEQFF

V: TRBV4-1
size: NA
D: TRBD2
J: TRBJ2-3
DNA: TGCGCCAGCAGCCAAGGGCGAGTACTAGCGGGGGGCACAGATACGCAGTATTTT
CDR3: CASSQGRVLAGGTDTQYF

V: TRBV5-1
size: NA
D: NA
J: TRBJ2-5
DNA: TGCGCCAGCAGCTTCCAGAACCCAGAGACCCAGTACTTC
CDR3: CASSFQNPETQYF

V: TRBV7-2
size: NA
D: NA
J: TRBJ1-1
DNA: TGTGCCAGCAACTCCTTAGCGGGGGCGAACACTGAAGCTTTCTTT
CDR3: CASNSLAGANTEAFF

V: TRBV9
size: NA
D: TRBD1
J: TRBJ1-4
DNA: TGTGCCAGCAGCGTTAGGACAGGGGAGGGTGAAAAACTGTTTTTT
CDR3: CASSVRTGEGEKLFF

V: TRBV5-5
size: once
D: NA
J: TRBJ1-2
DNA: TGTGCCAGCAGCTTGTACTTAGCGAACTATGGCTACACCTTC
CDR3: CASSLYLANYGYTF

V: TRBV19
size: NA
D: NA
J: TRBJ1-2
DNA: TGTGCCAGTAGTATGGGCAGGGAAAGTTATGGCTACACCTTC
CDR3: CASSMGRESYGYTF

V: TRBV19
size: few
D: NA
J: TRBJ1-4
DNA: TGTGCCAGTAGTAAATACCAGGGGAATGAAAAACTGTTTTTT
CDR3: CASSKYQGNEKLFF

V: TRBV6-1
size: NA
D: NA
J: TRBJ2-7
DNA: TGTGCCAGCAGCGGGTCGAGACTTACCTACGAGCAGTACTTC
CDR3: CASSGSRLTYEQYF

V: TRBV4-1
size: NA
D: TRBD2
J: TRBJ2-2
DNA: TGCGCCAGCAGCCTTACACGACTAGCGGGGGGGAACACCGGGGAGCTGTTTTTT
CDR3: CASSLTRLAGGNTGELFF

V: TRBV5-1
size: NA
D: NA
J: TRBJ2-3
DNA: TGCGCCAGCAGCGAACAGGGTGGCACAGATACGCAGTATTTT
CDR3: CASSEQGGTDTQYF

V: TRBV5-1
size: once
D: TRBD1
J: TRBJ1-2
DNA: TGCGCCAGCAGCTGGCAGGGGGAGAGAGGCTACACCTTC
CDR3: CASSWQGERGYTF

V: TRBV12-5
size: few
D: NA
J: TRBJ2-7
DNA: TGTGCTAGTGGTTTGGTACGGCAGGGCAAGAATCTCCACGAGCAGTACTTC
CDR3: CASGLVRQGKNLHEQYF

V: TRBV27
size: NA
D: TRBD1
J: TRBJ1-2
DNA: TGTGCCAGCAGTTATCGAGACAGGGAGCCCTTTGGCTACACCTTC
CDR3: CASSYRDREPFGYTF

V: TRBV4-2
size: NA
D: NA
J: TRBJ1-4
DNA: TGTGCCAGCAGGACCGTTAGTGGGCGAAATGAAAAACTGTTTTTT
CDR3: CASRTVSGRNEKLFF

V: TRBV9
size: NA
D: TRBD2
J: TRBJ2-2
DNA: TGTGCCAGCAGCGTAGCCGGGACTAGCACCGGGGAGCTGTTTTTT
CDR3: CASSVAGTSTGELFF

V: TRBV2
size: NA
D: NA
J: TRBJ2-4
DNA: TGTGCCAGCAGTGAAAACGGGGGCATTCAGTACTTC
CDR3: CASSENGGIQYF

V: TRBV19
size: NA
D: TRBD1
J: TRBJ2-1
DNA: TGTGCCAGTAGTGATGGACAGGGGAGGATCCATGAGCAGTTCTTC
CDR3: CASSDGQGRIHEQFF

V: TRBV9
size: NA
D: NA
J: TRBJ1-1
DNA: TGTGCCAGCTCCCTCACCGGGACACCCCACACTGAAGCTTTCTTT
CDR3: CASSLTGTPHTEAFF

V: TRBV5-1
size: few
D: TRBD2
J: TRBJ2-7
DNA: TGCGCCAGCAGCATGGGACTAGCGGGGCGTAACGAGCAGTACTTC
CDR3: CASSMGLAGRNEQYF

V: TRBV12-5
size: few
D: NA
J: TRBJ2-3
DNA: TGTGCTAGTGGGACGGGTGCTAGCACAGATACGCAGTATTTT
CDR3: CASGTGASTDTQYF

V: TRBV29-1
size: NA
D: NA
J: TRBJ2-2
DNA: TGCAGCGCGAATCAGGGGAACACCGGGGAGCTGTTTTTT
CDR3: CSANQGNTGELFF

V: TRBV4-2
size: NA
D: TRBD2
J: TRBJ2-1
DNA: TGTGCCAGCAGCCAAGATTGGGGTAGCGGGGGGGTAGGTGAGCAGTTCTTC
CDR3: CASSQDWGSGGVGEQFF

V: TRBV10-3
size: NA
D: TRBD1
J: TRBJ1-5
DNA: TGTGCCATCAAGGACAGGGGTGATCAGCCCCAGCATTTT
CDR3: CAIKDRGDQPQHF

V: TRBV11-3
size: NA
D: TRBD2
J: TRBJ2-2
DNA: TGTGCCAGCAGCCGAGGGACTAGCGGGGGTCGAACCGGGGAGCTGTTTTTT
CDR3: CASSRGTSGGRTGELFF

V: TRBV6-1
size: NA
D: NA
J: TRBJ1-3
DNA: TGTGCCAGCCCTAGCTCTGGAAACACCATATATTTT
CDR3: CASPSSGNTIYF

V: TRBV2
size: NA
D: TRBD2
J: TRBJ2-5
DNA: TGTGCCAGCAGCCTGACAGGCGGGGGGGCAGAGACCCAGTACTTC
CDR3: CASSLTGGGAETQYF

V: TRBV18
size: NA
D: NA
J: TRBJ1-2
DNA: TGTGCCAGCTCACCACCGTCGGGGTCCTATGGCTACACCTTC
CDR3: CASSPPSGSYGYTF

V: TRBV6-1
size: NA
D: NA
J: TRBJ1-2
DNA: TGTGCCAGCAACTTGGACAGAATCGGCTATGGCTACACCTTC
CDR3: CASNLDRIGYGYTF

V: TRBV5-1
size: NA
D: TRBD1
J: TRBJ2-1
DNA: TGCGCCAGCAGCATTGGGACAGGGGAACTCTCCGGTTGGTTCTTC
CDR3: CASSIGTGELSGWFF

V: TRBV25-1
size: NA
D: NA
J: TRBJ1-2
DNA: TGTGCCAGCAGTGATCCCCACGCGCGGGAAACTAACTATGGCTACACCTTC
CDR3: CASSDPHARETNYGYTF

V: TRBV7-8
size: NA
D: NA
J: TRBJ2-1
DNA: TGTGCCAGCAGCCCCACCCCGGGTCTAACCTACAATGAGCAGTTCTTC
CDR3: CASSPTPGLTYNEQFF

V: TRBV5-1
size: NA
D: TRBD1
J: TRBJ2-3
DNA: TGCGCCAGCAGCTTGGGGCGGACAGGGCCAGATACGCAGTATTTT
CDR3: CASSLGRTGPDTQYF

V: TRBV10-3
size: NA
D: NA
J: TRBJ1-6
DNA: TGTGCCATCAGGGTTGGCAGGGAGGGGAATTCACCCCTCCACTTT
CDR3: CAIRVGREGNSPLHF

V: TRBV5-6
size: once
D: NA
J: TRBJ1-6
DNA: TGTGCCAGCAGCACCGGGACTTATAATTCACCCCTCCACTTT
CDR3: CASSTGTYNSPLHF

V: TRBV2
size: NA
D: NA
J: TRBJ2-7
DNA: TGTGCCAGCAGATCTCGGGTCGTCTCCTACGAGCAGTACTTC
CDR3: CASRSRVVSYEQYF